This TCR beta chain was sequenced in a study of CD8 T cells in ankylosing spondylitis. Study-level results: Researchers reportedly found disease-linked clones significantly enriched in matched ankylosing spondylitis synovial fluid. Blood from ankylosing spondylitis patients appeared to carry a characteristic roughly 8-variant TCR beta motif.

Quantitative 5'-RACE was performed with molecular barcodes, and it yielded the TCR beta libraries. TCRdb reanalysed the 5' RACE reads using MiXCR and keeps one entry per CDR3 protein. The sample has some 200,000 distinct CDR3 sequences, around 7.9% seen once. This clonotype was observed many times. As yet, its antigen is unknown. The CDR3 has 14 residues. Germline V gives CDR1 SQVTM, CDR2 ANQGSEA. The V end was cut by 6 bases, the J end by 5 bases, with 19 bases between. Source material: blood, either unsorted or a sorted T cell fraction (not recorded which). V and J are TRBV29-1 and TRBJ1-1; D is unresolved. This TCR was sampled from a male donor with ankylosing spondylitis. The CDR3 nucleotides are TGCAGCGTCGTTTATCGCCTGGGTGGAACTGAAGCTTTCTTT. Amino acids: CSVVYRLGGTEAFF. Variable domain in full (rest from reference TRBV29-1 and TRBJ1-1): SAVISQKPSRDICQRGTSLTIQCQVDSQVTMMFWYRQQPGQSLTLIATANQGSEATYESGFVIDKFPISRPNLTFSTLTVSNMSPEDSSIYLCSVVYRLGGTEAFFGQGTRLTVV.